This T cell receptor (beta chain) originates from a study of blood T cell repertoires in COVID-19. Authors' methods: Amplifying reference gene primers gave estimates of nucleated cell counts. Sequencing was performed with immunoSEQ multiplex PCR; in TCRdb, only in-frame clones are kept and a portion is missing. The DNA gave D and trimming, while V, J and clone size come from that table. The table has about 180,000 clones, 65% to 90% seen once. The V gene end was trimmed by 5 bases and the J gene end by 0 bases; junction bases not matched to a gene: 10. The CDR3 has 16 residues. Germline V CDR1 and CDR2: SGDLS, YYNGEE.

The chain recombines TRBV9 with TRBJ1-2; 7 bases line up with TRBD1. The TCR comes from a man in his fifties with active or convalescent COVID-19. The sequenced sample was peripheral blood. The CDR3 reads CASSRTEGAANYGYTF. The CDR3 DNA reads as TGTGCCAGCAGTCGAACGGAGGGGGCCGCTAACTATGGCTACACCTTC.